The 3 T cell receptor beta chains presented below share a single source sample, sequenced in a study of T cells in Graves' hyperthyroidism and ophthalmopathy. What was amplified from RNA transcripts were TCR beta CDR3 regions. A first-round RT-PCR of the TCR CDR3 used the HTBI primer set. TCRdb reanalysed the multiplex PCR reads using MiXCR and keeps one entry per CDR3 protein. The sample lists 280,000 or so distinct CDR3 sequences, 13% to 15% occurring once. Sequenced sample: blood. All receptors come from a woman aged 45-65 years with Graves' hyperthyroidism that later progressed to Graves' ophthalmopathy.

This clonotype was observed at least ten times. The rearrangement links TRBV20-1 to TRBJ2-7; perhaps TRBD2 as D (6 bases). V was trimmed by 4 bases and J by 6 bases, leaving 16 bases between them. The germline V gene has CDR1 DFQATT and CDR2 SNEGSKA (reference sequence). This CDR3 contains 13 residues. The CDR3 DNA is TGCAGTGCTACCGAGCTGACTAGGCGCGAGCAGTACTTC. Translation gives CSATELTRREQYF.

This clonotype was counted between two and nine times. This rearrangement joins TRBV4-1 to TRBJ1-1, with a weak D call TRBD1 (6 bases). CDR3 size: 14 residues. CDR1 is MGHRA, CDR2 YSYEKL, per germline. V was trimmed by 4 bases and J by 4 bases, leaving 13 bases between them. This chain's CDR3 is CASSRTGWGTEAFF. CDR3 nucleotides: TGCGCCAGCAGCCGTACAGGGTGGGGCACTGAAGCTTTCTTT.

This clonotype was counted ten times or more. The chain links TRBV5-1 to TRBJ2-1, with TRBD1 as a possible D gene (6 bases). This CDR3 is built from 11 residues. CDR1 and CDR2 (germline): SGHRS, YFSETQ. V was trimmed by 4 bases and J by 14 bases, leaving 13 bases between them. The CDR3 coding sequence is TGCGCCAGCAGCGCCTACAGGGTTAAGTTCTTC. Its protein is CASSAYRVKFF.